The subject of this entry is one T cell receptor beta chain. In the source study's methods: For nucleated cells, counts were estimated from reference gene primer amplification. Method: immunoSEQ multiplex PCR; TCRdb's copy keeps in-frame clones and lacks some. The V and J calls and clone size are taken from that table; D and trimming were inferred from the DNA. The data show some 150,000 clones, with around four fifths seen just once and 6% held by the top ten. This entry is derived from a study of blood T cell repertoires in COVID-19. In the study overall: T cells, B-cell-depleted T cells, or PBMCs provided the cDNA or gDNA that served as material.

The V end was cut by 6 bases, the J end by 5 bases, with 7 bases between. The CDR3 spans 10 residues. Looked up from germline, CDR1 is GTSNPN and CDR2 is SVGIG (reference sequence). Living in about two dozen US areas, the participants were between 18 and 89 years of age. The chain links TRBV30 to TRBJ2-5; D is unclear. This TCR came from a woman in her forties or fifties who had recovered from COVID-19. The sample taken for sequencing was PBMCs or T cells enriched from blood (not recorded which). CDR3 sequence (DNA): TGTGCCTGTTATCGGGAGACCCAGTACTTC. This gives the protein CACYRETQYF.